This paragraph covers one TCR beta chain sequence. What antigen it recognizes has not been identified. No much larger clone is present one base from it, and per-base qualities are unavailable. The collaborating institutions used their own protocols to collect whole blood in K2EDTA tubes. For TCRbeta analysis, collaborators shipped samples in one of three forms: frozen whole blood, isolated PBMCs, or DNA extracted from either of those sample types. The sample is drawn from a study of blood T cell repertoires in COVID-19 (dated by TCRdb to 2018 to 2020). Describing the broader study: The collaborator samples originated in the United States, Italy and Spain and spanned the acute and convalescent phases of COVID-19. The material from the prospective study consisted of cDNA or gDNA derived from T cells, B-cell-depleted T cells, or PBMCs. Subjects who had been exposed to COVID-19, were actively infected with it, or had recovered from it provided the deeply sampled blood TCRbeta repertoires that made up the dataset. The repertoires were released in a freely available public database meant as a resource for research on the immune response to SARS-CoV-2. Samples came from the ongoing ImmuneRACE study (first 160 participants) plus 1,254 subjects from 6 global collaborators. The sample metadata nearly always contained a de-identified subject ID, COVID-19 status, age in years and sex. HLA class I and class II types, where available, came from metadata supplied by the sample provider rather than from assay-based typing. Summary of the overall study and its limitations: Clinical and demographic metadata were provided uncurated, with the amount varying by source and participant.

TCRbeta CDR3 regions were amplified from genomic DNA using the immunoSEQ Assay, a bias-controlled multiplex PCR. The authors' analysis ran thus. The number of nucleated cells in each sample was estimated from the amplification of reference gene primers within the assay. To quantify the absolute abundance of each unique TCRbeta CDR3 rearrangement, sequence reads were collapsed and filtered. For each sample, productive Simpson clonality was calculated as the square root of Simpson's diversity index across productive rearrangements. TCRdb took this table from immuneACCESS and kept in-frame rearrangements with V and J called. Such tables lack part of the clones; where checked against another copy, unresolved V genes explain under half of the gap, and the rest is unexplained. From that table come the V and J calls and clone size; the DNA was used to work out D and trimming. The sample data list about 120,000 clones, and about four fifths of these were observed just once. About 2.3% of the sample comes from the top ten.

Sequences were obtained from peripheral blood. The sequence derives from a man in his 70s with acute or convalescent COVID-19.

Here is the DNA: TGTGCCAGCAGTGACCAGCGGACTAGCACAGATACGCAGTATTTT. The translation is CASSDQRTSTDTQYF. Rearrangement joined TRBV6-4 to TRBJ2-3, and TRBD2 may be the D gene, going by 5 matching bases. Taken from the germline V gene, the CDR1 and CDR2 loops are MRHNA and SNTAGT. From cysteine to phenylalanine, the CDR3 is 15 amino acids long. The sequence is cut down to CDR3 DNA, 45 bases in frame from base 1. Cut back by 2 bases and 0 bases, the V and J ends lie 9 bases apart.